Following are 8 T cell receptor beta chains from one sample sequenced in a study of blood T cell repertoires in COVID-19. Here immunoSEQ multiplex PCR was the method, and the copy in TCRdb shows in-frame clones only, minus some. The sample yields a few hundred thousand clones, about 86% seen once. Sequencing was done on a sample of PBMCs or T cells enriched from blood (not recorded which). These receptor sequences come from a woman between 45 and 65 years old who had recovered from COVID-19.

The chain joins TRBV2 to TRBJ2-1, with D possibly TRBD1 on 5 matching bases. Germline V gives CDR1 SNHLY, CDR2 FYNNEI. V gave up 7 bases and J gave up 2 bases, with 9 bases separating them. The CDR3 consists of 13 residues. The CDR3 protein is CASTDSPYNEQFF. The CDR3 DNA is TGTGCCAGCACCGACAGCCCCTACAATGAGCAGTTCTTC.

This rearrangement joins TRBV7-2 to TRBJ1-2; 7 nucleotides match TRBD1. V shed 5 bases and J 5 bases; nucleotides not matched to a gene: 8. CDR1 is SGHTA, CDR2 FQGNSA, per germline. This CDR3 region has 14 residues. The CDR3 bases are TGTGCCAGCAGCCCAAGCCTGGACAGGTATGGCTACACCTTC. Its translation: CASSPSLDRYGYTF.

This sequence joins TRBV9 and TRBJ2-7; TRBD2 is a possible D gene (5 bases). CDR3 length: 14 residues. The V end was cut by 3 bases, the J end by 1 base, with 11 bases between. The germline CDR1 and CDR2 sequences are SGDLS and YYNGEE. The DNA of the CDR3 is TGTGCCAGCAGCGGGACTGTGGATTCCTACGAGCAGTACTTC. It translates to CASSGTVDSYEQYF. Complete variable domain (other parts from reference TRBV9 and TRBJ2-7): DSGVTQTPKHLITATGQRVTLRCSPRSGDLSVYWYQQSLDQGLQFLIQYYNGEERAKGNILERFSAQQFPDLHSELNLSSLELGDSALYFCASSGTVDSYEQYFGPGTRLTVT.

The V and J genes are TRBV2 and TRBJ2-1; D unclear. The CDR3 length is 13 residues. CDR1 is SNHLY, CDR2 FYNNEI, per germline. The germline V and J ends were trimmed by 8 bases and 3 bases, with 11 bases remaining between them. The CDR3: CASDPPSYNEQFF. CDR3 nucleotide sequence: TGTGCCAGCGATCCACCGAGCTACAATGAGCAGTTCTTC.

V gene TRBV18 combines with J gene TRBJ1-4; a weak D match, TRBD1 (6 bases). With 3 bases removed from V and 4 bases from J, the gap between germline ends came to 12 bases. This CDR3 spans 15 amino acids. Germline V gene sequence: CDR1 KGHSH, CDR2 LQKENI. The CDR3 sequence is CASSPGRGHNEKLFF. CDR3 bases: TGTGCCAGCTCACCTGGCAGGGGCCATAATGAAAAACTGTTTTTT.

This rearrangement joins TRBV5-6 to TRBJ1-1, with D perhaps TRBD1 (5 bases). CDR1 and CDR2 from the germline V gene are SGHDT and YYEEEE. The CDR3 has 13 residues. V was trimmed by 4 bases and J by 10 bases, leaving 17 bases between them. This CDR3 reads CASSPQGQDRAFF. CDR3 nucleotide sequence: TGTGCCAGCAGCCCTCAGGGCCAGGATCGAGCTTTCTTT.

The V call is TRBV6-2 or TRBV6-3, the J call TRBJ2-7; unclear D gene. Germline CDR1 and CDR2: MNHEY and SVGEGT. V lost 2 bases and J lost 8, with 7 bases in between. This CDR3 comprises 11 residues. The CDR3: CASSYRLKQYF. CDR3 nucleotide sequence: TGTGCCAGCAGTTACCGGTTAAAGCAGTACTTC.

Only one count was recorded for this clone. V and J are TRBV7-2 and TRBJ2-1, with D perhaps matching TRBD1 (6 bases). CDR1 SGHTA and CDR2 FQGNSA come from the germline V gene. Trimming stripped 5 bases from V and 0 bases from J, with 11 bases between. The CDR3 has 15 residues. CDR3 in amino acids: CASSNRDTSYNEQFF. CDR3 sequence (DNA): TGTGCCAGCAGCAACCGGGACACCTCCTACAATGAGCAGTTCTTC.